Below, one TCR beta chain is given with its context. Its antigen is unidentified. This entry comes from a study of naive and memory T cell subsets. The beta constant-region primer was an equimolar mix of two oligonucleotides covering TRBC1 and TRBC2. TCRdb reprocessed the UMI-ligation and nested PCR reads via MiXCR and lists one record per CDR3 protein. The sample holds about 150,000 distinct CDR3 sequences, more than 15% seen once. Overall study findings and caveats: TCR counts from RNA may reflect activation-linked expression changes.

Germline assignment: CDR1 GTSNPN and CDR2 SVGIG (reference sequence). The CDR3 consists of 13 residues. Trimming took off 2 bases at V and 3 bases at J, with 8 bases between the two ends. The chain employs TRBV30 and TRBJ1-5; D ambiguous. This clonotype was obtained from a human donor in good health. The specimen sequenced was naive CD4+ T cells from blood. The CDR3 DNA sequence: TGTGCCTGGAGTTCGGCGCTCAATCAGCCCCAGCATTTT. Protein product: CAWSSALNQPQHF.